This T cell receptor beta chain was identified during a study of blood T cell repertoires in COVID-19. Study-level background: Researchers got acute and convalescent COVID-19 samples from the United States, Italy and Spain. T cells, B-cell-depleted T cells, or PBMCs supplied cDNA or gDNA.

The CDR3 extends over 10 amino acids. Authors' methods: It was from reference gene primer amplification that nucleated cell counts were estimated. TCRdb keeps only in-frame clones here, not all; method: immunoSEQ multiplex PCR. V, J and clone size were drawn from that table, and D and trimming were deduced from the DNA. The table records 120,000 or so clones, approximately 85% of them present only once. The V call is TRBV12-1, the J call TRBJ2-1; TRBD2 is taken as the D call from the table, unchecked against the DNA. TRBV12-1 is described as a pseudogene. This TCR derives from a man older than 75 with active or convalescent COVID-19. Sample: peripheral blood. The CDR3 loop is CAARGGERFF. The CDR3 bases are TGTGCCGCAAGGGGAGGCGAGCGGTTCTTC.